The 13 T cell receptor beta chains below come from one sample, sequenced in a study of regulatory T cells in long-lasting Graves disease. iRepertoire HTBI primers and Arm-PCR of CDR3 regions built TCR beta libraries. TCRdb used MiXCR to reprocess the multiplex PCR reads, holding one entry per CDR3 protein. In the table there are 450,000 or so distinct CDR3 sequences, about 20% of which are singletons. Time point here: persistent/refractory GD, antithyroid drugs over 5 years with positive TRAb. From PBMCs, RNA was extracted and then used to make the TCR library. Material: peripheral blood mononuclear cells (PBMCs), obtained when the disease was refractory, from a patient treated with antithyroid drugs. The receptor source for this set is a female donor with Graves disease.

This clonotype occurred many times. The chain couples TRBV2 to TRBJ1-1; tentative D call: TRBD1 (5 bases). The length of the CDR3 is 14 residues. The ends were cut back, 4 bases at V and 4 bases at J, with 13 bases in the middle. CDR1 is SNHLY and CDR2 is FYNNEI in the germline V gene. The CDR3 here is CASSGWDSGTEAFF. CDR3 nucleotides: TGTGCCAGCAGTGGTTGGGACTCGGGCACTGAAGCTTTCTTT.

This clonotype was observed at least ten times. The CDR3 reads CASSLDAGGGYGYTF. CDR3 nucleotide sequence: TGTGCCAGCAGTCTCGACGCAGGGGGCGGATATGGCTACACCTTC. V usage is TRBV6-1 and J usage is TRBJ1-2; 8 bases line up with TRBD1. The CDR3 extends over 15 amino acids. V shed 5 bases, J shed 5 bases, and the junction held 10 bases outside the gene matches. Germline CDR1 is MNHNS and CDR2 is SASEGT.

Many counts were recorded for this clonotype. V is TRBV12-5 and J is TRBJ1-1; tentatively, D is TRBD1 (5 bases). The germline V gene encodes CDR1 LGHNT and CDR2 FRNRAP. Trimming removed 0 bases from V and 3 bases from J, with 14 bases in between. The length of the CDR3 is 16 residues. The CDR3 region has the DNA TGTGCTAGTGGTTTGGTACTAGGCAGGGCCTACACTGAAGCTTTCTTT. Translated: CASGLVLGRAYTEAFF.

This rearrangement joins TRBV12-3 or TRBV12-4 to TRBJ2-3, with 7 positions matching TRBD1. The CDR3 runs to 16 residues. The J segment lost 2 bases and the V segment lost 1 base, leaving 6 bases of the junction unmatched. The CDR3 protein is CASSLGWTGHTDTQYF. CDR3 nucleotides: TGTGCCAGCAGTTTAGGCTGGACAGGCCACACAGATACGCAGTATTTT.

This clonotype has a count of ten or more. The chain carries TRBV6-2 or TRBV6-3 and TRBJ2-5, with D possibly matching TRBD1 (6 bases). The CDR3 contains 14 residues. Germline V gene data show CDR1 as MNHEY and CDR2 as SVGEGT. Trimming cost V 4 bases and J 2 bases, with 11 bases left between them. CDR3 DNA sequence: TGTGCCAGCAGTTCTCACAGGGAGCAAGAGACCCAGTACTTC. Translated, it gives CASSSHREQETQYF.

This clonotype was observed many times. The rearrangement joins TRBV6-9 to TRBJ2-7; D may correspond to TRBD1 or TRBD2 (5 bases each). The V gene's germline CDR1 is MNHGY and CDR2 SVAAGI. Trimming took off 3 bases at V and 3 bases at J, with 27 bases between the two ends. This CDR3 region has 19 residues. CDR3 loop: CASSYAVTRRSGRDYEQYF. The DNA of the CDR3 is TGTGCCAGCAGTTACGCAGTTACGAGGAGGAGTGGCAGGGACTACGAGCAGTACTTC.

This clonotype was counted ten times or more. V usage is TRBV2 and J usage is TRBJ1-5; D is undetermined. CDR3 size: 14 residues. V gave up 3 bases and J gave up 4 bases, with 10 bases separating them. The V gene's germline CDR1 is SNHLY and CDR2 FYNNEI. CDR3 nucleotide sequence: TGTGCCAGCAGTGATTTGGCAGTAAATCAGCCCCAGCATTTT. Translated, it gives CASSDLAVNQPQHF.

V is TRBV5-6 and J is TRBJ1-1; 11 bases agree with TRBD1. This CDR3 has 16 amino acids. The germline CDR1 and CDR2 sequences are SGHDT and YYEEEE. V was clipped by 4 bases and J by 5 bases; unmatched bases: 10. CDR3 DNA: TGTGCCAGCAGCCTCGGGACAGGGGGGCCCAGGACTGAAGCTTTCTTT. It codes for CASSLGTGGPRTEAFF.

The genes are TRBV5-8 and TRBJ1-6; D ambiguous. Trimming stripped 0 bases from V and 5 bases from J, with 6 bases between. The V gene's germline CDR1 is SGHTS and CDR2 YDEGEE. The length of the CDR3 is 14 residues. The CDR3 nucleotides read TGTGCCAGCAGCTTGGTGCAGGATAATTCACCCCTCCACTTT. This gives the protein CASSLVQDNSPLHF.

V usage is TRBV5-6 and J usage is TRBJ2-2, with D perhaps matching TRBD1 or TRBD2 (5 bases each). The germline CDR1 and CDR2 sequences are SGHDT and YYEEEE. With 1 base removed from V and 6 bases from J, the gap between germline ends came to 13 bases. The CDR3 covers 15 residues. CDR3 in DNA: TGTGCCAGCAGCTTGTGGGGGAGTGAGGCCGGGGAGCTGTTTTTT. Translated, it gives CASSLWGSEAGELFF. Together with reference TRBV5-6 and TRBJ2-2, the CDR3 gives the full variable domain: DAGVTQSPTHLIKTRGQQVTLRCSPKSGHDTVSWYQQALGQGPQFIFQYYEEEERQRGNFPDRFSGHQFPNYSSELNVNALLLGDSALYLCASSLWGSEAGELFFGEGSRLTVL.

This clonotype was counted ten times or more. The chain couples TRBV5-6 to TRBJ1-4; 9 bases agree with TRBD1. J was trimmed by 8 bases and V by 5 bases; bases with no gene match: 10. The CDR3 length is 15 residues. Germline CDR1 reads SGHDT; CDR2 reads YYEEEE. CDR3 loop: CASSRPGQGYEKLFF. The CDR3 bases are TGTGCCAGCAGTCGACCGGGACAGGGTTACGAAAAACTGTTTTTT.

This chain uses TRBV18 with TRBJ2-3; D assignment may be TRBD1 or TRBD2 (6 bases each). The V gene's germline CDR1 is KGHSH and CDR2 LQKENI. The V and J ends lost 0 bases and 2 bases respectively, with 12 bases between them. The CDR3 extends over 16 amino acids. The CDR3 DNA follows: TGTGCCAGCTCACCACCCTCCGGGGGCCTCACAGATACGCAGTATTTT. Residues: CASSPPSGGLTDTQYF.

V gene TRBV7-3 combines with J gene TRBJ2-6; 7 bases fit TRBD1. V lost 5 bases to trimming and J lost 1 base; unmatched junction nucleotides: 8. The germline V gene encodes CDR1 SGHTA and CDR2 FQGTGA. There are 17 residues in the CDR3. The CDR3 DNA follows: TGTGCCAGCAGCCTAGCCGGGACAGTATCTGGGGCCAACGTCCTGACTTTC. This encodes CASSLAGTVSGANVLTF.